This passage covers 30 T cell receptor beta chains from one sample sequenced in a study of blood T cell dynamics during melanoma immunotherapy. The time point is: week 3, after first cycle of checkpoint inhibitor. Profiling relied on immunoSEQ multiplex PCR, and the TCRdb table lists in-frame clones only, not all of them. The profile shows 25,000 to 35,000 clones, over 70% of them singletons. This material consisted of blood, taken from a patient treated with checkpoint blockade. Receptors originate from a human donor with melanoma.

The chain joins TRBV5-5 to TRBJ2-7, with a tentative D call TRBD2 (6 bases). The V end was cut by 0 bases, the J end by 0 bases, with 16 bases between. CDR3 length: 17 residues. CDR1 is SGHKS and CDR2 is YYEKEE in the germline V gene (reference sequence). CDR3 loop: CASSLEGSGRSSYEQYF. The CDR3 bases are TGTGCCAGCAGCTTGGAAGGGTCCGGGAGAAGCTCCTACGAGCAGTACTTC.

The chain uses TRBV10-2 and TRBJ2-7, with D possibly TRBD1 on 5 matching bases. Trimming left V 5 bases short and J 7 bases short, with 15 bases between. CDR1 is WSHSY, CDR2 SAAADI, per germline. The CDR3 totals 13 residues. The CDR3 protein is CASSLGQRREQYF. CDR3 DNA sequence: TGCGCCAGCAGTCTGGGGCAAAGAAGAGAGCAGTACTTC.

This clone is hyperexpanded by share. The chain couples TRBV10-2 to TRBJ2-7; D might be TRBD2 (6 bases). V lost 10 bases and J lost 7, with 11 bases in between. The CDR3 has 10 amino acids. Per the germline V gene, CDR1 is WSHSY and CDR2 is SAAADI. DNA for the CDR3: TGCGCCACTGAAGCGGGTGAGCAGTACTTC. This codes for CATEAGEQYF.

V gene TRBV10-2 combines with J gene TRBJ1-2, with D uncertain. The germline V gene encodes CDR1 WSHSY and CDR2 SAAADI. V lost 0 bases to trimming and J lost 5 bases, with 10 bases between them. This CDR3 contains 14 residues. CDR3 DNA: TGCGCCAGCAGTGAGTCCCGGACTGCATATGGCTACACCTTC. This codes for CASSESRTAYGYTF.

This chain joins TRBV2 and TRBJ1-4, with D unresolved. The germline V gene has CDR1 SNHLY and CDR2 FYNNEI. This CDR3 comprises 10 residues. The V and J ends lost 7 bases and 8 bases respectively, with 5 bases between them. CDR3 sequence: CASKREKLFF. The CDR3 DNA sequence: TGTGCCAGCAAACGGGAAAAACTGTTTTTT.

The rearrangement uses TRBV28 and TRBJ2-7, with 7 bases fitting TRBD1. CDR1 and CDR2 (germline): MDHEN, SYDVKM. Germline trimming cut 2 bases from V and 3 bases from J; bases unmatched to any gene: 4. The CDR3 loop spans 14 amino acids. DNA for the CDR3: TGTGCCAGCAGTTTAGGGGGACAGAGCTACGAGCAGTACTTC. It encodes CASSLGGQSYEQYF.

The genes are TRBV11-2 and TRBJ2-7, with D tentatively TRBD1 (6 bases). V gave up 2 bases and J gave up 9 bases, with 14 bases separating them. The CDR3 runs to 13 residues. Germline assignment: CDR1 SGHAT and CDR2 FQNNGV. Here the CDR3 reads CASSLTGNPRQYF. CDR3 DNA: TGTGCCAGCAGCTTAACAGGGAATCCTCGGCAGTACTTC.

The rearrangement joins TRBV7-9 to TRBJ1-6, with D unresolved. The CDR3 is 14 amino acids. The V and J ends lost 1 base and 4 bases respectively, with 5 bases between them. CDR1 and CDR2 from the germline V gene are SEHNR and FQNEAQ (reference sequence). The CDR3 DNA reads TGTGCCAGCAGCTTAGTGGGGTATAATTCACCCCTCCACTTT. Protein: CASSLVGYNSPLHF.

The rearrangement links TRBV7-8 to TRBJ1-5; a possible D gene is TRBD1 (5 bases). Germline CDR1 SGHVS, CDR2 FQNEAQ. Trimming cost V 3 bases and J 2 bases, with 11 bases left between them. CDR3 length equals 15 residues. The CDR3 reads CASSFREGGNQPQHF. CDR3 DNA sequence: TGTGCCAGCAGCTTCAGGGAAGGGGGCAATCAGCCCCAGCATTTT.

The CDR3 nucleotides are TGTGCCAGCAGTGCTCGGTCCCCCTACGAGCAGTACTTC. This codes for CASSARSPYEQYF. J is TRBJ2-7 and V is TRBV28; D call uncertain. V gave up 5 bases and J gave up 2 bases, with 10 bases separating them. The CDR3 spans 13 residues. Germline lookup yields CDR1 MDHEN and CDR2 SYDVKM.

This clone has just one count. J is TRBJ2-1 and V is TRBV5-6; TRBD2 matches 10 bases. Per germline, CDR1 SGHDT and CDR2 YYEEEE. The V gene end was trimmed by 5 bases and the J gene end by 14 bases; junction bases not matched to a gene: 7. The CDR3 length is 12 residues. The DNA of the CDR3 is TGTGCCAGCAGTCGTCTAGCGGGAGTGGAGTTCTTC. Translation gives CASSRLAGVEFF.

In DNA, the CDR3 is TGTGCCAGCAGCGGAGGGACAGGCTACGAGCAGTACTTC. It codes for CASSGGTGYEQYF. This rearrangement joins TRBV2 to TRBJ2-7, with 8 bases identical to TRBD1. Germline V gives CDR1 SNHLY, CDR2 FYNNEI. This CDR3 is built from 13 residues. The V segment lost 6 bases and the J segment 3 bases; nucleotides outside the gene matches: 4.

The CDR3 DNA reads TGCGCCAGCAGCCAAGATCAGGGCTACGAGCAGTACTTC. It encodes CASSQDQGYEQYF. The chain employs TRBV4-1 and TRBJ2-7; a possible D gene is TRBD1 (5 bases). The CDR3 totals 13 residues. Trimming took off 0 bases at V and 3 bases at J, with 6 bases between the two ends. Germline CDR1 is MGHRA and CDR2 is YSYEKL.

The chain employs TRBV27 and TRBJ1-6; D is ambiguous. V gave up 6 bases and J gave up 6 bases, with 15 bases separating them. Germline values: CDR1 MNHEY, CDR2 SMNVEV (reference sequence). The length of the CDR3 is 15 residues. The CDR3 coding sequence is TGTGCCAGCAGCCCCGGACGGGAGGGTAATTCACCCCTCCACTTT. Translating gives CASSPGREGNSPLHF.

The chain joins TRBV5-8 to TRBJ2-5; 7 nucleotides line up with TRBD1. The CDR3 contains 15 residues. Losses at the gene ends were 0 bases for V and 7 bases for J; bases not matched to a gene: 9. Germline-derived CDR1 and CDR2 are SGHTS and YDEGEE. The CDR3 loop is CASSLERQGFGTQYF. The CDR3 bases are TGTGCCAGCAGCTTGGAGCGACAGGGCTTCGGGACCCAGTACTTC.

This clone was counted only a few times. This chain connects TRBV4-3 to TRBJ2-7; 13 bases match TRBD2. Germline V gene sequence: CDR1 LGHNA, CDR2 YSLEER. The CDR3 length is 18 residues. V was clipped by 1 base and J by 2 bases; unmatched bases: 8. The CDR3 reads CASSQALPTSGGTYEQYF. The CDR3 bases are TGCGCCAGCAGCCAAGCCCTACCGACTAGCGGGGGGACCTACGAGCAGTACTTC.

This clone turned up a few times. The CDR3 region is CASSRSGTEAFF. As DNA, the CDR3 is TGTGCCAGCAGTCGGTCAGGCACTGAAGCTTTCTTT. This chain uses TRBV2 with TRBJ1-1; D is undetermined. The CDR3 extends over 12 amino acids. V was clipped by 5 bases and J by 4 bases, with 8 bases between them. CDR1 is SNHLY and CDR2 is FYNNEI in the germline V gene.

The V and J genes are TRBV4-1 and TRBJ1-2; 12 positions agree with TRBD1. Germline loops: CDR1 MGHRA, CDR2 YSYEKL. The CDR3 has 17 residues. V trimming: 1 base; J trimming: 6 bases; junction bases outside the gene matches: 9. The CDR3 protein is CASSQGLGTGGLDGYTF. CDR3 nucleotides: TGCGCCAGCAGCCAAGGTCTCGGGACAGGGGGCTTAGATGGCTACACCTTC.

The CDR3 nucleotides are TGTGCCAGCAGCTTATATCAGGGGAACACCGGGGAGCTGTTTTTT. This encodes CASSLYQGNTGELFF. This rearrangement joins TRBV13 to TRBJ2-2; D perhaps matches TRBD1 (5 bases). This CDR3 is built from 15 residues. Between the trimmed V and J ends, which lost 2 bases and 1 base, there was a span of 8 bases. Germline V lookup: CDR1 PRHDT, CDR2 FYEKMQ (reference sequence).

The chain couples TRBV28 to TRBJ1-5, with 7 bases matching TRBD1. This CDR3 has 14 residues. CDR1 and CDR2 (germline): MDHEN, SYDVKM. V gave up 3 bases and J gave up 11 bases; unmatched junction bases: 10. CDR3 protein: CASSFDARGVSQHF. CDR3 nucleotide sequence: TGTGCCAGCAGTTTCGATGCCAGGGGGGTATCCCAGCATTTT.

In this sample, this clone turned up once. V is TRBV10-3 and J is TRBJ2-7; 9 bases fit TRBD2. The trim removed 8 bases at V and 3 bases at J, leaving 2 bases unmatched. The CDR3 is 12 residues long. CDR1 and CDR2 (germline): ENHRY, SYGVKD. CDR3 residues: CAIGREGYEQYF. The DNA for the CDR3 is TGTGCCATCGGGCGGGAGGGCTACGAGCAGTACTTC.

This clone was counted once. The chain is built from TRBV6-4 and TRBJ2-5, with 9 nucleotides matching TRBD1. The V and J ends lost 0 bases and 3 bases, in that order; junction bases with no gene match: 20. The CDR3 loop spans 21 amino acids. The germline gives CDR1 MRHNA, CDR2 SNTAGT. Written as DNA, the CDR3 is TGTGCCAGCAGTGACTCGAAACCGGGACAGGGAAGCGGTCGAGAGGAAGAGACCCAGTACTTC. This gives the protein CASSDSKPGQGSGREEETQYF.

The chain couples TRBV2 to TRBJ1-1, with unresolved D. Between the trimmed V and J ends, which lost 7 bases and 0 bases, there was a span of 9 bases. CDR1 is SNHLY and CDR2 is FYNNEI in the germline V gene. The CDR3 contains 13 residues. CDR3 DNA sequence: TGTGCCAGCACCGCCCGGATGAACACTGAAGCTTTCTTT. Translating gives CASTARMNTEAFF. The whole variable domain, remainder taken from reference TRBV2 and TRBJ1-1, is EPEVTQTPSHQVTQMGQEVILRCVPISNHLYFYWYRQILGQKVEFLVSFYNNEISEKSEIFDDQFSVERPDGSNFTLKIRSTKLEDSAMYFCASTARMNTEAFFGQGTRLTVV.

This clone was seen a single time. The V gene is TRBV2, the J gene TRBJ1-6; the D is unclear. Germline V gene lookup returns CDR1 SNHLY and CDR2 FYNNEI. Trimming pared 7 bases from V and 7 bases from J, leaving 17 bases between. CDR3 length: 15 amino acids. The CDR3 region is CASTPRLSSNSPLHF. The DNA for the CDR3 is TGTGCCAGCACCCCCCGGCTCTCATCAAATTCACCCCTCCACTTT.

The rearrangement joins TRBV9 to TRBJ1-3, with D unresolved. The CDR3 is 15 residues long. V lost 2 bases, J lost 4 bases, and 13 bases lay in between. Germline V gene lookup returns CDR1 SGDLS and CDR2 YYNGEE. CDR3: CASSVGFSEGNTIYF. DNA of the CDR3: TGTGCCAGCAGCGTGGGCTTTTCGGAGGGAAACACCATATATTTT.

The chain joins TRBV19 to TRBJ2-1; D might be TRBD1 (6 bases). The length of the CDR3 is 12 residues. From germline, CDR1 is LNHDA and CDR2 SQIVND (reference sequence). The V end lost 3 bases, the J end lost 12 bases, and 12 bases lay between the germline ends. The CDR3 DNA is TGTGCCAGTAGTATTTGGGGGCAGGGGCAGTTCTTC. Amino acids: CASSIWGQGQFF.

The chain recombines TRBV29-1 with TRBJ1-5, with D hard to call. This CDR3 contains 14 residues. CDR1 is SQVTM, CDR2 ANQGSEA, per germline. Trimming took 6 bases from V and 6 from J, leaving 18 bases between them. The CDR3 DNA reads as TGCAGCGTCAATCTGGGGTCTGGAAGTCAGCCCCAGCATTTT. It codes for CSVNLGSGSQPQHF.

The chain is built from TRBV7-2 and TRBJ1-6; 7 positions match TRBD1. Per germline, CDR1 SGHTA and CDR2 FQGNSA. The CDR3 is 14 amino acids. The J segment lost 9 bases and the V segment lost 6 bases, leaving 8 bases of the junction unmatched. The DNA for the CDR3 is TGTGCCAGCAGTTCAGGGGGGGGGATTTCACCCCTCCACTTT. Translated, it gives CASSSGGGISPLHF.

This chain links TRBV7-2 with TRBJ1-3, with TRBD1 as a possible D gene (5 bases). The germline CDR1 and CDR2 sequences are SGHTA and FQGNSA. The V end lost 2 bases, the J end lost 1 base, and 12 bases lay between the germline ends. CDR3 size: 16 residues. CDR3 sequence (DNA): TGTGCCAGCAGCTTACTGGACACAAGTTCTGGAAACACCATATATTTT. Translation: CASSLLDTSSGNTIYF.

This sequence joins TRBV12-5 and TRBJ1-2; tentative D call: TRBD1 (5 bases). The V and J ends lost 1 base and 1 base respectively, with 16 bases between them. Per germline, CDR1 LGHNT and CDR2 FRNRAP. The CDR3 sequence is 17 residues long. The CDR3 loop reads CASGLGGTKPINYGYTF. For the CDR3, the DNA is TGTGCTAGTGGTTTGGGAGGGACCAAGCCAATTAACTATGGCTACACCTTC.